This T cell receptor beta chain originates from a study of blood T cell repertoires in COVID-19. Study-wide context: T cells, B-cell-depleted T cells, or PBMCs supplied cDNA or gDNA.

V lost 5 bases to trimming and J lost 7 bases; unmatched junction nucleotides: 13. This CDR3 has 15 residues. The germline CDR1 and CDR2 sequences are SGHTA and FQGNSA. Authors' methods: The authors estimated nucleated cell counts from reference gene primer amplification. This table comes from immunoSEQ multiplex PCR, and its TCRdb copy is limited to in-frame clones, with some not included. V, J and clone size are taken as reported in that table, and D and trimming were inferred from the DNA itself. Of roughly 290,000 clones listed, 85% are singletons. This chain joins TRBV7-2 and TRBJ2-7; 8 bases are a match to TRBD2. This clonotype was sampled from a woman in her forties or fifties with active or convalescent COVID-19. Sequenced input: peripheral blood. CDR3 sequence reads: CASSPMGSGIEEQYF. Written as DNA, the CDR3 is TGTGCCAGCAGCCCAATGGGTAGCGGGATCGAAGAGCAGTACTTC.